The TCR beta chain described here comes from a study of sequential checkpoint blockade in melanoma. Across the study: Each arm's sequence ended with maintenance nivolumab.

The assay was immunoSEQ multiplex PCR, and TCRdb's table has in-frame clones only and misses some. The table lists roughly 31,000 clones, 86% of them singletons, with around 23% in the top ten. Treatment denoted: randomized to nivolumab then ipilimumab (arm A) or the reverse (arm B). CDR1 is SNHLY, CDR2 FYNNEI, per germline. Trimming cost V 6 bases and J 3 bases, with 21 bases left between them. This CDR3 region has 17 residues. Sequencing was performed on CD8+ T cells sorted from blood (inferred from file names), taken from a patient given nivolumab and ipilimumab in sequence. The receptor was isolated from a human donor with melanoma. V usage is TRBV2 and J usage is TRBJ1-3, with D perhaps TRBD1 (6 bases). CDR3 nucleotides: TGTGCCAGCAGCCCTCCGGGACACGGTATACGTGGAAACACCATATATTTT. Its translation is CASSPPGHGIRGNTIYF.